The clone carrying this TCR beta chain showed up just a few times. The data derive from a study of T cell responses to AZD1222 COVID-19 vaccine. Clones were sequenced by immunoSEQ multiplex PCR, and TCRdb holds only the in-frame ones, with some missing. Here the sample spans some 130,000 clones, roughly nine tenths being singletons. The germline V gene has CDR1 SGDLS and CDR2 YYNGEE. Trimming cost V 3 bases and J 5 bases; bases outside gene matches: 7. The CDR3 is 14 amino acids. This TCR came from an adult who received the AZD1222 COVID-19 vaccine. The chain couples TRBV9 to TRBJ2-5; TRBD2 aligns across 7 bases. The material sequenced was peripheral blood, taken 28 days after the second AZD1222 dose. This CDR3 reads CASSAGLGRETQYF. The CDR3 region has the DNA TGTGCCAGCAGCGCCGGACTAGGTCGGGAGACCCAGTACTTC.